This T cell receptor beta chain was profiled in a study of cytomegalovirus exposure and HLA in healthy donors. Study-level findings and limits: The only immune exposure information that was available was CMV serostatus. The authors listed roughly 150 TCR beta chains as cytomegalovirus-associated.

The CDR3 is made up of 11 amino acids. Germline trimming cut 3 bases from V and 8 bases from J; bases unmatched to any gene: 3. CDR1 is GTSNPN, CDR2 SVGIG, per germline (reference sequence). The PCR was carried out with 60 Vbeta primers and 13 Jbeta primers. Clones were sequenced by immunoSEQ multiplex PCR, and TCRdb holds only the in-frame ones, with some missing. Among about 200,000 clones listed, around 85% were seen once. Note on this clone: Its antigen is not known.

The origin of this receptor is a woman aged 45-65 years in good health and CMV-seronegative. Material: PBMCs. This chain uses TRBV30 with TRBJ1-2; the match to TRBD1 covers 7 bases. The CDR3 region has the DNA TGTGCCTGGAGGGGGACAGCCGGCTACACCTTC. Its translation: CAWRGTAGYTF.